The T cell receptor beta chain described here comes from a study of beta chain features in type 1 diabetes. Study-wide points: It was not settled here whether HLA type affects TCRB rearrangement. Type 1 diabetes patients had moderately but significantly shorter TCRB CDR3s in all four CD4+ subsets.

The sequenced template was cDNA made from the entire isolated RNA. Measured with immunoSEQ multiplex PCR; TCRdb has only the in-frame clones, and not every one. The sample lists 40,000 or so clones, approximately 70% occurring once. In regard to this clone: The antigen remains unidentified.

The sequenced material came from Tregs from blood. This clonotype originated in a woman aged 18-29 years with type 1 diabetes.

The CDR3 DNA follows: TGTGCCAGCAGCAAAACCGGTGATTCTGGAAACACCATATATTTT. It encodes CASSKTGDSGNTIYF. The genes are TRBV7-2 and TRBJ1-3; D gene ambiguous. Per the germline V gene, CDR1 is SGHTA and CDR2 is FQGNSA. The CDR3 sequence is 15 residues long. Trimming cost V 5 bases and J 1 base, with 12 bases left between them.